This TCR beta chain originates from a study of blood T cell repertoires in COVID-19. V was trimmed by 5 bases and J by 5 bases, leaving 12 bases between them. In germline, CDR1 is SQVTM, CDR2 ANQGSEA. This CDR3 is built from 13 residues. Assay used: immunoSEQ multiplex PCR; TCRdb lists only in-frame clones, some missing. The sample gives some 190,000 clones, under 90% of which show up once; roughly 20% is in the top ten. Sequencing input: peripheral blood. The source of this sequence is a human donor in a cohort sampled during active COVID-19. This chain connects TRBV29-1 to TRBJ2-2; D may be TRBD2 (6 bases). For the CDR3, the DNA is TGCAGCGTTCATAAGGGAGGTACCGGGGAGCTGTTTTTT. Its translation: CSVHKGGTGELFF.